What follows is one T cell receptor (beta chain) and its context. This sample was taken from a study of blood T cell repertoires in COVID-19. The wider study: Nucleic acid was either cDNA or gDNA, and it came from T cells, B-cell-depleted T cells, or PBMCs.

The table came from immunoSEQ multiplex PCR; TCRdb's copy has only in-frame clones and leaves some out. The data hold fewer than 450,000 clones, with 88% observed a single time. The V and J ends lost 6 bases and 5 bases respectively, with 17 bases between them. Germline CDR1 SNHLY, CDR2 FYNNEI. This CDR3 comprises 15 residues. Sequenced sample: PBMCs or T cells enriched from blood (not recorded which). The chain links TRBV2 to TRBJ1-5; TRBD1 might be the D (5 bases). This clonotype originated in a woman younger than 30 who had recovered from COVID-19. CDR3 nucleotides: TGTGCCAGCAGCTGGGCCGGGACTTATTATCAGCCCCAGCATTTT. This gives the protein CASSWAGTYYQPQHF.